What follows describes a single T cell receptor (beta chain). The antigen is undetermined. The data originate from a study of identical twins. Study-level findings and limits: The study found excess low generation probability among twin-shared out-of-frame alpha sequences.

Through template switching, a universal primer site was introduced, and the cDNA contained unique molecular identifiers. TCRdb passed the 5' RACE reads through MiXCR, listing each CDR3 protein once. The sample consists of around 960,000 distinct CDR3 sequences, 9% to 15% of them appearing once. CDR3 length: 15 residues. In germline, CDR1 is LNHDA, CDR2 SQIVND (reference sequence). V lost 2 bases and J lost 5; bases outside the gene matches: 4. The sample also formed part of further work on yellow fever vaccine responses in identical twins.

V is TRBV19 and J is TRBJ2-1; 9 nucleotides align to TRBD2. The sequence was obtained from a woman in her late teens or twenties in good health. Sequencing was performed on PBMCs. The CDR3 sequence is CASSISLAGHNEQFF. The CDR3 DNA follows: TGTGCCAGTAGTATAAGTCTAGCGGGACACAATGAGCAGTTCTTC.